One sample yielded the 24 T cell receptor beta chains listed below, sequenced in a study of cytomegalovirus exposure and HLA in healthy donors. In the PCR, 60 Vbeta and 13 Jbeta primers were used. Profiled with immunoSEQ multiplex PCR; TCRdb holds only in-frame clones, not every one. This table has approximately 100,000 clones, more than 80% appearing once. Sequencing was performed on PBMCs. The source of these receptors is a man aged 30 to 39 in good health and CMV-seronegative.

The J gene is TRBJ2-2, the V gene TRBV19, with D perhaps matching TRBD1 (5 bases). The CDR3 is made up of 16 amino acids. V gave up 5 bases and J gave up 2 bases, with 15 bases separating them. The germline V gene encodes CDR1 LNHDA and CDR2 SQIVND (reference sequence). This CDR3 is CASSPRTFPNTGELFF. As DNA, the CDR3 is TGTGCCAGTAGTCCACGGACATTTCCTAACACCGGGGAGCTGTTTTTT. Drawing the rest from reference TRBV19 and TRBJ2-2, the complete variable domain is DGGITQSPKYLFRKEGQNVTLSCEQNLNHDAMYWYRQDPGQGLRLIYYSQIVNDFQKGDIAEGYSVSREKKESFPLTVTSAQKNPTAFYLCASSPRTFPNTGELFFGEGSRLTVL.

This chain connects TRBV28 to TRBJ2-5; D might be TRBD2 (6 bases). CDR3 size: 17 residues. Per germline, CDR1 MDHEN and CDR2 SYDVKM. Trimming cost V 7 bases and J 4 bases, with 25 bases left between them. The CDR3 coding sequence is TGTGCCAGCACCCCTCTTGGGACGGACTACCGGGGAGAGACCCAGTACTTC. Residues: CASTPLGTDYRGETQYF.

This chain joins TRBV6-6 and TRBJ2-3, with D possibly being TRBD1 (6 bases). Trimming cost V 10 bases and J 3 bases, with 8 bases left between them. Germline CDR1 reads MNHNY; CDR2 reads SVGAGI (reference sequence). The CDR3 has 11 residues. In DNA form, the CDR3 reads TGTGCCACCGGACAGACAGATACGCAGTATTTT. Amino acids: CATGQTDTQYF.

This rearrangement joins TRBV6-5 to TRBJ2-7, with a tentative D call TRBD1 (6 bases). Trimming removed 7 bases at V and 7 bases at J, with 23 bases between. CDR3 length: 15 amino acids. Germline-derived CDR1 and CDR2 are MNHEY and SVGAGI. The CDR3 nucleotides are TGTGCCAGCAATGGGACACACATCCGCTTCGTAGAGCAGTACTTC. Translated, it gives CASNGTHIRFVEQYF.

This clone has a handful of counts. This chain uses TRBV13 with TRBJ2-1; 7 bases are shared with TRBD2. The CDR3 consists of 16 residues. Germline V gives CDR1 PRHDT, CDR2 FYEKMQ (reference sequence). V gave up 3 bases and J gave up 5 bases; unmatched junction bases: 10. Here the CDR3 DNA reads TGTGCCAGCAGCTTTATGCGGGAGCGCTGGGACAATGAGCAGTTCTTC. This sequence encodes CASSFMRERWDNEQFF. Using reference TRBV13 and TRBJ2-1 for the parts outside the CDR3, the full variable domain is AAGVIQSPRHLIKEKRETATLKCYPIPRHDTVYWYQQGPGQDPQFLISFYEKMQSDKGSIPDRFSAQQFSDYHSELNMSSLELGDSALYFCASSFMRERWDNEQFFGPGTRLTVL.

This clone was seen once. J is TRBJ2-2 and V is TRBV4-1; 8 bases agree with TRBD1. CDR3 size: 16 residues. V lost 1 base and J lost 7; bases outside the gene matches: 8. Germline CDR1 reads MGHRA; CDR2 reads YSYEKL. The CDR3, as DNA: TGCGCCAGCAGCCAAGTGCAGGGGGCCCGGGGCGGGGAGCTGTTTTTT. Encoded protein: CASSQVQGARGGELFF.

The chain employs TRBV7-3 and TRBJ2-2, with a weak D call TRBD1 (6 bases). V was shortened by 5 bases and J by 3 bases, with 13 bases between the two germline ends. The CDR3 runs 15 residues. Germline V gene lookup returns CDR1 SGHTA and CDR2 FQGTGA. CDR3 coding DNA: TGTGCCAGCAGCCCGACAGGTTTGGACACCGGGGAGCTGTTTTTT. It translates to CASSPTGLDTGELFF. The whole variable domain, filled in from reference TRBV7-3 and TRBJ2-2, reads GAGVSQTPSNKVTEKGKYVELRCDPISGHTALYWYRQSLGQGPEFLIYFQGTGAADDSGLPNDRFFAVRPEGSVSTLKIQRTERGDSAVYLCASSPTGLDTGELFFGEGSRLTVL.

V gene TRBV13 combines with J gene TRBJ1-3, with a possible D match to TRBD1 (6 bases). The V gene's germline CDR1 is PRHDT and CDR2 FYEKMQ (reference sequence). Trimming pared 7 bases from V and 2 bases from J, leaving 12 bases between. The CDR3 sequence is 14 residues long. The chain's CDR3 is CASIEQGTGNTIYF. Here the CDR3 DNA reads TGTGCCAGCATTGAACAGGGAACTGGAAACACCATATATTTT.

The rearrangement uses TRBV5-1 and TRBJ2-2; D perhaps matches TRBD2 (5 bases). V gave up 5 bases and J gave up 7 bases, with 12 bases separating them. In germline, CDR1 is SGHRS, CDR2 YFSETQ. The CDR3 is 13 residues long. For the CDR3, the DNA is TGCGCCAGCAGAGAAGAGGGTGGCGGGGAGCTGTTTTTT. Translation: CASREEGGGELFF.

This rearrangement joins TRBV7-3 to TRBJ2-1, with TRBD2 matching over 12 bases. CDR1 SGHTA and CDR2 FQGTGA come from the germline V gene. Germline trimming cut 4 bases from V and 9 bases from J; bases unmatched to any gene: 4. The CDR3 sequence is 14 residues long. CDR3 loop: CASSWGLAGTEQFF. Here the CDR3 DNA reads TGTGCCAGCAGCTGGGGACTAGCGGGTACTGAGCAGTTCTTC.

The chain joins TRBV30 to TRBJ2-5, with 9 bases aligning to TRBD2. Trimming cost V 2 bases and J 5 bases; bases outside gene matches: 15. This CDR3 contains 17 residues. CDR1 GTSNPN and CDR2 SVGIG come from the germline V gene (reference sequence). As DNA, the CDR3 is TGTGCCTGGAGTATAACGGGTGGTAGCGGGAGTAGGGAGACCCAGTACTTC. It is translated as CAWSITGGSGSRETQYF.

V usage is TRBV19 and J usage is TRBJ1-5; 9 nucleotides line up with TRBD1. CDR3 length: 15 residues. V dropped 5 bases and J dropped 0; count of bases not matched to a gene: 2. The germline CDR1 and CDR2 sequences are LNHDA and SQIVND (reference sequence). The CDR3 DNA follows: TGTGCCAGTAGTCTGGGACAGGGTAGCAATCAGCCCCAGCATTTT. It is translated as CASSLGQGSNQPQHF.

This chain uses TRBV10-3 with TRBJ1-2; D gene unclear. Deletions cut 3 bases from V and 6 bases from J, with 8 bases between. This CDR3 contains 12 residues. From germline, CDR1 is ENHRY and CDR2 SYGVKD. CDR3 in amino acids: CAISEEGNGYTF. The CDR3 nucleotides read TGTGCCATCAGTGAAGAGGGTAATGGCTACACCTTC.

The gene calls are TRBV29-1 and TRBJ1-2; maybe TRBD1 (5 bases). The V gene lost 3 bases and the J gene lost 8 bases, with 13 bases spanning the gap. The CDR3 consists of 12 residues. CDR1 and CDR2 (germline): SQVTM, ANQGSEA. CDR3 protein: CSVDRGDQGYTF. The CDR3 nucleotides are TGCAGCGTTGATCGGGGGGATCAGGGCTACACCTTC. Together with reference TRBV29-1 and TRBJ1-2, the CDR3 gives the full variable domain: SAVISQKPSRDICQRGTSLTIQCQVDSQVTMMFWYRQQPGQSLTLIATANQGSEATYESGFVIDKFPISRPNLTFSTLTVSNMSPEDSSIYLCSVDRGDQGYTFGSGTRLTVV.

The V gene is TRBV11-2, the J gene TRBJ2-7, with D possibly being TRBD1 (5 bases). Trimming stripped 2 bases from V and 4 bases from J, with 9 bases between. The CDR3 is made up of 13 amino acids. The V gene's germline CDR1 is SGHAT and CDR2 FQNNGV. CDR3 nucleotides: TGTGCCAGCAGCTTAAGGGGAAGATACGAGCAGTACTTC. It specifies CASSLRGRYEQYF.

DNA of the CDR3: TGTGCCAGCTCACCAAGGGGGGGCACGGAGCCCCAGCATTTT. Protein: CASSPRGGTEPQHF. The chain links TRBV18 to TRBJ1-5, with D possibly being TRBD1 (6 bases). The germline V gene encodes CDR1 KGHSH and CDR2 LQKENI. V was trimmed by 2 bases and J by 8 bases, leaving 13 bases between them. The CDR3 spans 14 residues.

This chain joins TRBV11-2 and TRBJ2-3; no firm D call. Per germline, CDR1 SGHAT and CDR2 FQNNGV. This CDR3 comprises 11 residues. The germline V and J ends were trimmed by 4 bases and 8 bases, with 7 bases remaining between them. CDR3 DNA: TGTGCCAGCAGCTCTCCGAGTACGCAGTATTTT. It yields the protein CASSSPSTQYF.

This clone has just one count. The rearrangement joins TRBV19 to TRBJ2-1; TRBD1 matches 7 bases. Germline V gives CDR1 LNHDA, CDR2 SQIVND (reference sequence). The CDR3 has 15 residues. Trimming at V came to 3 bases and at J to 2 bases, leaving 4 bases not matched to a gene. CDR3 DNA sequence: TGTGCCAGTAGTATTCTAGGACAGGCCTACAATGAGCAGTTCTTC. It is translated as CASSILGQAYNEQFF.

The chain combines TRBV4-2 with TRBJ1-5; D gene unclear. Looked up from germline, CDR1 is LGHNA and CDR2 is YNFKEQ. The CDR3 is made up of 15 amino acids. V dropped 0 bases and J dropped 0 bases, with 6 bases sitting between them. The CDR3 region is CASSQDRNSNQPQHF. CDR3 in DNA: TGTGCCAGCAGCCAAGACAGGAATAGCAATCAGCCCCAGCATTTT.

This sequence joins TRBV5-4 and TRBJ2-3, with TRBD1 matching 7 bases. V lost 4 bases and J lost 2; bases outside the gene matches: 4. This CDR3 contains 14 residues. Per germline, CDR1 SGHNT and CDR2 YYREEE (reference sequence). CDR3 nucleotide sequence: TGTGCCAGCAGCCCGGGACAGAACACAGATACGCAGTATTTT. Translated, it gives CASSPGQNTDTQYF. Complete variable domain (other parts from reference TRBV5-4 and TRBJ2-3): ETGVTQSPTHLIKTRGQQVTLRCSSQSGHNTVSWYQQALGQGPQFIFQYYREEENGRGNFPPRFSGLQFPNYSSELNVNALELDDSALYLCASSPGQNTDTQYFGPGTRLTVL.

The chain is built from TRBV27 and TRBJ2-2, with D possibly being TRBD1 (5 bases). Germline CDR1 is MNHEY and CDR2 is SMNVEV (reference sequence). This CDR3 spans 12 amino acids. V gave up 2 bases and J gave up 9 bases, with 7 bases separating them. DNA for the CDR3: TGTGCCAGCAGTTTAAGGGGCCGGGAGCTGTTTTTT. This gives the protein CASSLRGRELFF.

CDR3 in DNA: TGTGCCAGCAGCGGGACTAGCTTTTACGAGCAGTACTTC. Translating it yields CASSGTSFYEQYF. This chain joins TRBV5-6 and TRBJ2-7; 9 positions agree with TRBD2. The germline CDR1 and CDR2 sequences are SGHDT and YYEEEE. This CDR3 contains 13 residues. The V segment lost 4 bases and the J segment 4 bases; nucleotides outside the gene matches: 3.

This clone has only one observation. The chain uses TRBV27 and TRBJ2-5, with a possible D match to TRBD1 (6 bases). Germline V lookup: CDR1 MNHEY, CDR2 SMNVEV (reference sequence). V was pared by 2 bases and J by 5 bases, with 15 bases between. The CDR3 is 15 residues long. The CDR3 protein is CASSLVDSRSETQYF. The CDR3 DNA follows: TGTGCCAGCAGTTTAGTGGACAGCCGTAGCGAGACCCAGTACTTC.

As DNA, the CDR3 is TGTGCCAGCAGTTTGCACAACAGGGCTGGTGAGCAGTTCTTC. Its translation: CASSLHNRAGEQFF. This chain joins TRBV28 and TRBJ2-1; maybe TRBD1 (6 bases). Looked up from germline, CDR1 is MDHEN and CDR2 is SYDVKM. This CDR3 comprises 14 residues. V lost 3 bases and J 9 bases, leaving 15 bases between the germline ends. Complete variable domain (other parts from reference TRBV28 and TRBJ2-1): DVKVTQSSRYLVKRTGEKVFLECVQDMDHENMFWYRQDPGLGLRLIYFSYDVKMKEKGDIPEGYSVSREKKERFSLILESASTNQTSMYLCASSLHNRAGEQFFGPGTRLTVL.